This T cell receptor beta chain comes out of a study of shared clonotypes between healthy human individuals. Points from the study as a whole: Lower generation probabilities were found for non-shared clonotypes than for those shared by all four donors. Larger estimated richness was generally recorded for naive subsets relative to memory subsets.

Sorted-subset replicate PCR reactions contained 150 to 200 ng DNA, corresponding to tens of thousands of T cell genomes. Repertoires were generated with immunoSEQ multiplex PCR, while TCRdb's copy carries only in-frame clones and drops some. The table shows 2 million to 3 million clones, with more than 85% occurring only once. About this clone itself: The antigen is unknown.

The germline CDR1 and CDR2 sequences are SGHTA and FQGTGA. The CDR3 consists of 15 residues. Trimming removed 5 bases from V and 5 bases from J; junction bases left unmatched: 6. The chain uses TRBV7-3 and TRBJ2-2; 9 positions match TRBD2. The source is a man between 18 and 35 years old in good health. Some clones in this sample may be carry-over from other donors' samples. The sequencing sample was made of naive CD4+ T cells from PBMCs. Subset given: CD45RA+ positively selected. The CDR3 nucleotides read TGTGCCAGCAGCAAAGGACTAGCGAGGACCGGGGAGCTGTTTTTT. It is translated as CASSKGLARTGELFF.